This T cell receptor (beta chain) was captured by sequencing in a study of cytomegalovirus exposure and HLA in healthy donors. On the study more broadly: Among the approximately 420 donors who were genotyped, approximately 83% fell in the genetic ancestry cluster that is associated with self-reported Caucasian donors.

PCR amplification relied on 60 Vbeta primers (plus 13 Jbeta primers). Some clones are missing from TCRdb's copy, which holds only in-frame ones; the method was immunoSEQ multiplex PCR. The sample records roughly 71,000 clones, 50% to 80% being singletons. Looked up from germline, CDR1 is SGHRS and CDR2 is YFSETQ. There are 14 residues in the CDR3. V dropped 4 bases and J dropped 0 bases, with 11 bases sitting between them. With regard to this clone: Its antigen is as yet unknown.

Study-level results: Reports credit the classifier with highly specific, highly sensitive diagnosis of cytomegalovirus status.

The sample taken for sequencing was PBMCs. The V and J genes are TRBV5-1 and TRBJ2-7, with a tentative D call TRBD1 (6 bases). This clonotype originated in a middle-aged man in good health and CMV-seropositive. CDR3 protein: CASSADSTSYEQYF. The CDR3 DNA is TGCGCCAGCAGCGCGGACAGCACCTCCTACGAGCAGTACTTC.